This T cell receptor (beta chain) was recovered during a study of monozygotic twins with inflammatory bowel disease. General observations from the study: The existence of one strong signal or clonotype linked to IBD lacked support.

Germline CDR1 is LGHDT and CDR2 is YNNKEL (reference sequence). The CDR3 loop spans 15 amino acids. In regard to this clonotype: Its antigen is unidentified.

For every sample, eight separate reactions were used to make cDNA. Template switching introduced UMIs that contain a 6-nucleotide sample barcode. TCRdb re-called the 5' RACE reads and gives one entry per CDR3 protein, without DNA. Its listing shows 330,000 or so distinct CDR3 sequences. This sequence joins TRBV3-1 and TRBJ1-2. Sequencing was performed on blood. The TCR was taken from a human donor with ulcerative colitis or Crohn's disease, or a healthy co-twin of an affected twin (not recorded which). CDR3 sequence reads: CASSQDATVRYGYTF.